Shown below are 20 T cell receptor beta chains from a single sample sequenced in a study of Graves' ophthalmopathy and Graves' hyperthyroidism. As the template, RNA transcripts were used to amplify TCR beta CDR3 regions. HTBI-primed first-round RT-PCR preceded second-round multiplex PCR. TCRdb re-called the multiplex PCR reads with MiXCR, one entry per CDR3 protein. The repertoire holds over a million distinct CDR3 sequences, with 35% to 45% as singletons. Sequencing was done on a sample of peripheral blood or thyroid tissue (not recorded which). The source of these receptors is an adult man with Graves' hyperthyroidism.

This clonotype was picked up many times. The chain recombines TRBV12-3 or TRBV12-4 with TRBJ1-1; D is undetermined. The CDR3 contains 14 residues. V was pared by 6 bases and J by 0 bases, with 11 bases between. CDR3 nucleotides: TGTGCCAGCAGGACCACACTGTTGAACACTGAAGCTTTCTTT. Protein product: CASRTTLLNTEAFF.

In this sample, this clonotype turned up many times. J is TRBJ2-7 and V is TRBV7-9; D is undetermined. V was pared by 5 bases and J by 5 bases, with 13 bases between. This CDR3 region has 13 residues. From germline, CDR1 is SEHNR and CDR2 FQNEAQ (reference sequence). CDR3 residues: CASSAPSNHEQYF. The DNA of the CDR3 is TGTGCCAGCAGCGCCCCTAGTAACCACGAGCAGTACTTC.

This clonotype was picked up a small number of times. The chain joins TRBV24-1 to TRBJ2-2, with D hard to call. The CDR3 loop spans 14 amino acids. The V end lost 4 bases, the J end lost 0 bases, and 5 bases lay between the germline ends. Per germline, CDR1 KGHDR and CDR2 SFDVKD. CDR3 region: CATSEFANTGELFF. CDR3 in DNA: TGTGCCACCAGTGAGTTCGCGAACACCGGGGAGCTGTTTTTT.

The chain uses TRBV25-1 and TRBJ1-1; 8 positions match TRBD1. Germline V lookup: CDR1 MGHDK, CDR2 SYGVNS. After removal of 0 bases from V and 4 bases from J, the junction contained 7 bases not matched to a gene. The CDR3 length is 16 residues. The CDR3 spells CASSEYAGGAVTEAFF. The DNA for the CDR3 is TGTGCCAGCAGTGAATATGCAGGGGGCGCCGTCACTGAAGCTTTCTTT. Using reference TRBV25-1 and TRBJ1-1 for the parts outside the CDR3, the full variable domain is EADIYQTPRYLVIGTGKKITLECSQTMGHDKMYWYQQDPGMELHLIHYSYGVNSTEKGDLSSESTVSRIRTEHFPLTLESARPSHTSQYLCASSEYAGGAVTEAFFGQGTRLTVV.

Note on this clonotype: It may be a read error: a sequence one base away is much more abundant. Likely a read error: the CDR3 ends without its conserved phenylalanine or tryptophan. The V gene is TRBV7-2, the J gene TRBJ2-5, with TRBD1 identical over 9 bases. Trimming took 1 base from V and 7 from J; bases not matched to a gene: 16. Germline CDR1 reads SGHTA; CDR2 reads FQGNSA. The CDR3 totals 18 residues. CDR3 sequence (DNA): TGTGCCAGCAGCTTAGTCGGGACAGGGAAACCCGTGGGGGGGACCCAGTACTTG. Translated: CASSLVGTGKPVGGTQYL.

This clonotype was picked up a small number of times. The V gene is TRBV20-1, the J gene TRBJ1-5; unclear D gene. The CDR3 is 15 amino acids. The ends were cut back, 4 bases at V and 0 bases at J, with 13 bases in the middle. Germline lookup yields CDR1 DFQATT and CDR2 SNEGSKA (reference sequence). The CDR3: CSAKRTAYSNQPQHF. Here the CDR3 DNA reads TGCAGTGCTAAAAGGACCGCATATAGCAATCAGCCCCAGCATTTT.

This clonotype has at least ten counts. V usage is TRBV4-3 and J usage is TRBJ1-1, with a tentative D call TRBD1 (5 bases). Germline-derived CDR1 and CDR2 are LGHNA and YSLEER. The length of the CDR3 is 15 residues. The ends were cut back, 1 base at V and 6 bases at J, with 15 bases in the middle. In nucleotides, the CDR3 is TGCGCCAGCAGCCAAGGGTGGGGAGGGGTGGCTGAAGCTTTCTTT. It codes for CASSQGWGGVAEAFF.

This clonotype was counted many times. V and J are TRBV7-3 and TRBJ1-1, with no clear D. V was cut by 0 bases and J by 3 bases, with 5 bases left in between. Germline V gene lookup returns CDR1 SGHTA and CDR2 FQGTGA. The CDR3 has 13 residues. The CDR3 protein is CASSLTPDTEAFF. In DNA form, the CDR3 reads TGTGCCAGCAGCTTAACCCCAGACACTGAAGCTTTCTTT.

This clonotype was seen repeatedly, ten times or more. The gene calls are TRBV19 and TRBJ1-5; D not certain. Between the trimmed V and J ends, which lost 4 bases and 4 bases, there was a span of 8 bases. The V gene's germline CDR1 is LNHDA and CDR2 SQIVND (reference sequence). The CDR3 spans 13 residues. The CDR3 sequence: CASSTMGNQPQHF. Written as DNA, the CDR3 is TGTGCCAGTAGTACTATGGGAAATCAGCCCCAGCATTTT.

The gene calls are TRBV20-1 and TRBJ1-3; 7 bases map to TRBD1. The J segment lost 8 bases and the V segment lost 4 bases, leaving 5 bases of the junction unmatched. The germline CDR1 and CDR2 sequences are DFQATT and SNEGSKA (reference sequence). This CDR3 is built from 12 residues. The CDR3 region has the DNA TGCAGTGCTACCCCAGGGGGTTACACCATATATTTT. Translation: CSATPGGYTIYF.

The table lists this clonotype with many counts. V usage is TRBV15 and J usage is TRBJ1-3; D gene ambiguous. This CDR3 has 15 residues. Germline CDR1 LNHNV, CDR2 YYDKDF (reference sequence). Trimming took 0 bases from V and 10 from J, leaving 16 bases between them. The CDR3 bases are TGTGCCACCAGCAGAGAATTAGAGCCCGCGGGGACCATATATTTT. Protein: CATSRELEPAGTIYF.

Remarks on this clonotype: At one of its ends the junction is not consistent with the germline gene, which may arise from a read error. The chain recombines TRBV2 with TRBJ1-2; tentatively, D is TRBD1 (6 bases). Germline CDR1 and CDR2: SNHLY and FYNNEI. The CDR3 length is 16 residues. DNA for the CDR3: TGTGCCAGCAGCGAAGGTGCCTGGGGGCCGGACTATGGCTACACCTTC. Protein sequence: CASSEGAWGPDYGYTF. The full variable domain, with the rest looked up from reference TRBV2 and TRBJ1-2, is EPEVTQTPSHQVTQMGQEVILRCVPISNHLYFYWYRQILGQKVEFLVSFYNNEISEKSEIFDDQFSVERPDGSNFTLKIRSTKLEDSAMYFCASSEGAWGPDYGYTFGSGTRLTVV.

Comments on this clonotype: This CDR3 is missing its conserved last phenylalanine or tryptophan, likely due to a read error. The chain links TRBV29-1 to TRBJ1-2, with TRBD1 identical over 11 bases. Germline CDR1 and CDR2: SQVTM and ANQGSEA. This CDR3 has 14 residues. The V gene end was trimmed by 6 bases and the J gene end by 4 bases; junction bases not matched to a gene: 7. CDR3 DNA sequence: TGCAGCGTAAGGACAGGGGGCTTTGGCTATGGCTACACCCTC. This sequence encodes CSVRTGGFGYGYTL.

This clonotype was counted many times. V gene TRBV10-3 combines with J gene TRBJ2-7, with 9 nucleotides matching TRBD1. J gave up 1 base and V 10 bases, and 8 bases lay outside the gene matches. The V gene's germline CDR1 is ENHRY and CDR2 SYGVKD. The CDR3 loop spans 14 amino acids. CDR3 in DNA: TGTGCCAGCAGCTACGGACAGGGGTCCTACGAGCAGTACTTC. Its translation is CASSYGQGSYEQYF.

The CDR3 is CASSGRSGGYITEAFF. In DNA form, the CDR3 reads TGTGCCAGCAGCGGACGCTCAGGGGGCTATATCACTGAAGCTTTCTTT. The rearrangement links TRBV7-8 to TRBJ1-1, with TRBD1 matching over 8 bases. The CDR3 totals 16 residues. Trimming cost V 5 bases and J 4 bases; bases outside gene matches: 12. CDR1 is SGHVS, CDR2 FQNEAQ, per germline.

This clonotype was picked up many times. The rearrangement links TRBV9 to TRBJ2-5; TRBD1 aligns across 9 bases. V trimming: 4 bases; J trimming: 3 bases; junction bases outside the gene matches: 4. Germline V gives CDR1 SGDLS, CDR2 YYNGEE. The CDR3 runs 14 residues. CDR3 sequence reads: CASSRGQGEETQYF. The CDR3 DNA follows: TGTGCCAGCAGCCGGGGACAGGGAGAAGAGACCCAGTACTTC.

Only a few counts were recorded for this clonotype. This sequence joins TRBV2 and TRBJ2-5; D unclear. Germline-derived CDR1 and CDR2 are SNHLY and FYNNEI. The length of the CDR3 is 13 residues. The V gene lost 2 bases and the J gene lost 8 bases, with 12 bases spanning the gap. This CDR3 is CASSENGKATQYF. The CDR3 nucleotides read TGTGCCAGCAGTGAAAATGGAAAGGCCACCCAGTACTTC.

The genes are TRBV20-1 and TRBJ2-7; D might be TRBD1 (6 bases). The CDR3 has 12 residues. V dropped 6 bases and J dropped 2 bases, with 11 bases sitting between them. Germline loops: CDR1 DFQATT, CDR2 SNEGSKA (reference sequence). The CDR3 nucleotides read TGCAGTGCCACAGGGTCCCCCTACGAGCAGTACTTC. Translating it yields CSATGSPYEQYF.

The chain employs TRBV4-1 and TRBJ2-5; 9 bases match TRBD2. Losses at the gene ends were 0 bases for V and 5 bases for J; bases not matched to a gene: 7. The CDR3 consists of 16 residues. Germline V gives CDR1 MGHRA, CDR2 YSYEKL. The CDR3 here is CASSQEGSGSSETQYF. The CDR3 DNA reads TGCGCCAGCAGCCAAGAGGGTAGCGGGAGCTCTGAGACCCAGTACTTC.

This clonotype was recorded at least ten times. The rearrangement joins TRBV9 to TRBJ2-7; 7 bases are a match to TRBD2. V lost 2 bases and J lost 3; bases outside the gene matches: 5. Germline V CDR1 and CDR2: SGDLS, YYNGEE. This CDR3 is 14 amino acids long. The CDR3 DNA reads TGTGCCAGCAGCGTTGGACTAGGCGGCTACGAGCAGTACTTC. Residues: CASSVGLGGYEQYF.